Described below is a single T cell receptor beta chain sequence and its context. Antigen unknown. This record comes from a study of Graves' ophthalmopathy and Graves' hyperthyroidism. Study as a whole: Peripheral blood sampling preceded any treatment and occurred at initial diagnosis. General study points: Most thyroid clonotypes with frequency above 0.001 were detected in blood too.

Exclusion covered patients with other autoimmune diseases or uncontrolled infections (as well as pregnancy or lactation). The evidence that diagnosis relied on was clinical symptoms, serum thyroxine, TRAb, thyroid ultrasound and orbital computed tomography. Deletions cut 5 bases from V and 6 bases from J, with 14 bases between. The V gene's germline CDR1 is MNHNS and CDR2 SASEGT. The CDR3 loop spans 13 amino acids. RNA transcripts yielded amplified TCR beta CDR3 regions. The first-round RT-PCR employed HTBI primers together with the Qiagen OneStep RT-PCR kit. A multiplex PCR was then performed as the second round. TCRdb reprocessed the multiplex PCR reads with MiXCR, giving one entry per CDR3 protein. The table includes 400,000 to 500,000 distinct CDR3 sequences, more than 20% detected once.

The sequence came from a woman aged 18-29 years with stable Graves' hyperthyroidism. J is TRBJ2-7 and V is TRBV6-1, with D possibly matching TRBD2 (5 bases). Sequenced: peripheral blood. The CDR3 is CASSLTGEREQYF. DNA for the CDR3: TGTGCCAGCAGTCTAACCGGGGAACGCGAGCAGTACTTC.